The following is a TCR beta chain sequence with its context. No antigen is known for it. This record belongs to a study of shared clonotypes between healthy human individuals. Findings and limits, study-wide: Non-shared clonotypes showed lower generation probabilities than clonotypes common to all four donors. Investigators collected only blood, and repertoires in tissues likely differ.

Per the germline V gene, CDR1 is SGHAT and CDR2 is FQDESV (reference sequence). J gave up 0 bases and V 5 bases, and 6 bases lay outside the gene matches. The CDR3 spans 16 residues. Investigators spread the genomic DNA of each subset evenly over several immunoSEQ plates. Original handling: ImmunoSEQ junction-only sequences lacked quality scores, so their filtering differed. Profiled with immunoSEQ multiplex PCR; TCRdb holds only in-frame clones, not every one. V, J and clone size are taken as reported in that table, and D and trimming were inferred from the DNA itself. The data hold roughly 2.5 million clones, with about 92% observed a single time.

The sequencing input was naive CD4+ T cells sorted from blood. Subset defined: CD45RA+ positively selected. The chain links TRBV11-1 to TRBJ2-2; 7 nucleotides agree with TRBD1. The source of this sequence is a man aged 18 to 35 in good health. The CDR3 region has the DNA TGTGCCAGCAGCCGGACCGGGACAGCGAACACCGGGGAGCTGTTTTTT. It yields the protein CASSRTGTANTGELFF.